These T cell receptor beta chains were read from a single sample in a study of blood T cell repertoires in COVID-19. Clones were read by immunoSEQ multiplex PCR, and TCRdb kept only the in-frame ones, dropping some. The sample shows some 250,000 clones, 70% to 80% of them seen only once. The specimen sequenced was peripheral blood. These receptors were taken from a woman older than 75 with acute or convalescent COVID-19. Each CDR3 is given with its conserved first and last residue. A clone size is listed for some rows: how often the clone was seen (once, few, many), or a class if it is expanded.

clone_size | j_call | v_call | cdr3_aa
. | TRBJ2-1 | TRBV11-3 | CASSLRGDEQFF
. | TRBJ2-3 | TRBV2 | CASSPGTSGTDTQYF
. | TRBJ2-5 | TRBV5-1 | CASSLAFASGTRETQYF
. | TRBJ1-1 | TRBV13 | CASSPSRTGDNTEAFF
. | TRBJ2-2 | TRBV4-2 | CASSLLDSVGTGELFF
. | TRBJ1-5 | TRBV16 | CASSQRSEGSNQPQHF
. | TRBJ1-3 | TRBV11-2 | CASSRFGTLTRGLYF
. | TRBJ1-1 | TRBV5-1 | CASSRGTGYTEAFF
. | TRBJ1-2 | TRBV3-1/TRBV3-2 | CASSQGPGSTSYGYTF
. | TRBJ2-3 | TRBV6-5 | CASALQQGPTDTQYF
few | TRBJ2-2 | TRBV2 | CASRQQGGDTGELFF
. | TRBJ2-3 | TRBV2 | CASIKDRGTDTQYF
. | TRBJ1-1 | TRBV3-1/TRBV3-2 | CASSRLDTNTEAFF
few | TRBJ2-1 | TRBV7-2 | CASSLGGGNRYNEQFF
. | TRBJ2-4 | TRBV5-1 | CASSSGENIQYF
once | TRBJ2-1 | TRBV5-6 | CASRRSGGYNEQFF
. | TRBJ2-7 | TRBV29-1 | CSAASDYEQYF
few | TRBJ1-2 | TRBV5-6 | CASSLGVGQGSNGYTF
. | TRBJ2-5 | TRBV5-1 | CASSGTGLWETQYF
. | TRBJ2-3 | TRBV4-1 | CASSQTPGGWGTDTQYF
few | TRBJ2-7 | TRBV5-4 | CASSPEGTGVEQYF
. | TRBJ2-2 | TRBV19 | CASSSLRTSGTGELFF
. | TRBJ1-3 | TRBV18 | CASSPTGFPGNTIYF
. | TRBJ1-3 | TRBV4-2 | CASSQEGGTGNTIYF
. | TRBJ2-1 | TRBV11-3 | CASSLGGSLLDEQFF
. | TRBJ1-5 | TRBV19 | CASSIPQVNQPQHF
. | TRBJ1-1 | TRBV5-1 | CASSLGTGVTEAFF
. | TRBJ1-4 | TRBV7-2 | CASTPRGGRNEKLFF
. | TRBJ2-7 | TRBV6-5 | CASSSTGDEQYF
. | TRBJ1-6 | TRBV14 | CASSLQGASPLHF
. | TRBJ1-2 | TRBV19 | CASRKGAGFNGYTF